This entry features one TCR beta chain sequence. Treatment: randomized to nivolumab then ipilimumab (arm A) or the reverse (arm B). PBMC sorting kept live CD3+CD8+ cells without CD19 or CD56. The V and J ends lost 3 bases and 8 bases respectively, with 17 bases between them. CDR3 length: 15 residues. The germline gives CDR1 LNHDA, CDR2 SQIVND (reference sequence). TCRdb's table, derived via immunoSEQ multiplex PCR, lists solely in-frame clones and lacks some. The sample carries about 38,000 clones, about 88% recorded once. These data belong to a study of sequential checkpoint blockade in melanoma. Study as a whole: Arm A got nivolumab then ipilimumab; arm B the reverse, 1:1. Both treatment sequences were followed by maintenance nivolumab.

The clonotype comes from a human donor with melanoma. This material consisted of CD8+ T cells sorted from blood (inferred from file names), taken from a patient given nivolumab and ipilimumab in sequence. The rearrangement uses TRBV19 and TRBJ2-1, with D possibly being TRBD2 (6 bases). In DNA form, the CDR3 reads TGTGCCAGTAGTATTGAGGAGGGATATGTCCATGAGCAGTTCTTC. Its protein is CASSIEEGYVHEQFF.